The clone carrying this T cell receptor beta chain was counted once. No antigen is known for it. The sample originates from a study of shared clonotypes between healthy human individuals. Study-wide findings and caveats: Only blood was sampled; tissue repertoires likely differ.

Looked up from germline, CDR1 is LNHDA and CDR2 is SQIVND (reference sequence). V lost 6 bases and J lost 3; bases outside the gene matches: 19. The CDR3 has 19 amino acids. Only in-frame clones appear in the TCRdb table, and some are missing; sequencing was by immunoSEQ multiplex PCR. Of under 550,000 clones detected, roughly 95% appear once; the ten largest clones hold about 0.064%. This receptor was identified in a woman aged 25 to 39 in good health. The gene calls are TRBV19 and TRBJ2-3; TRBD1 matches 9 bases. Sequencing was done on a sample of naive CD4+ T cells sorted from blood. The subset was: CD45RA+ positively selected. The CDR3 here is CASSAPRGQGRMVTDTQYF. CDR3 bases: TGTGCCAGTAGCGCCCCAAGGGGACAGGGACGGATGGTGACAGATACGCAGTATTTT.